This T cell receptor beta chain was profiled in a study of T cell repertoires in cytomegalovirus infection (dated by TCRdb to the late 2010s). Study-wide context: The HLA type of each donor mattered for the analysis, because public TCR beta signatures pointed to carriage of CMV infection along with the matching HLA type.

This clonotype was seen repeatedly, ten times or more. Which antigen it targets is not known. Qualities for individual bases were not recorded, and no much larger clone is one base off. Sequenced using an Illumina HiSeq 1500. Clones were called with MiXCR by TCRdb after fastp trimmed the public reads at Q25, and only in-frame beta chains were retained. Each CDR3 protein appears once, grouped with its most common genes and DNA. This sample holds roughly 640,000 distinct CDR3 sequences; 20% to 25% were observed only once. The ten most abundant clones make up 6.5% to 10% of the sample. Paper-wide results and their limitations: Cumulative frequency of public TCR beta family members discriminated carriers of CMV infection plus the relevant HLA type in this cohort and an independent roughly 340-donor cohort. The ex vivo response was dominated by HLA-C-restricted CMV-specific TCR beta clonotypes, which also provided the single most frequent clonotype in two of eight donors.

CDR1 and CDR2 are read off the germline V gene as SGHTA and FQGNSA. From the cysteine up to the phenylalanine, the CDR3 has a length of 15 residues. The only DNA kept is the CDR3, 45 bases in frame from the first base. The junction carries 15 bases between V and J, which are trimmed by 6 bases and 2 bases respectively. The sequence joins TRBV7-2 to TRBJ2-3; tentative D gene TRBD2, with 5 bases matching. The clonotype comes from a human donor in good health (CMV status not recorded). Some clones in this sample may be carry-over from other donors' samples. The source material was CD8+ T cells from PBMCs. The nucleotides are TGTGCCAGCAGGGCTCCGGGATCGTACACAGATACGCAGTATTTT. Its product reads: CASRAPGSYTDTQYF.